What follows are 30 T cell receptor beta chains derived from one specimen sequenced in a study of T-cell reconstitution after alpha-beta-depleted transplantation in children (dated by TCRdb to 2016 to 2017). Libraries were built with PCR. TCRdb names Illumina HiSeq 2500 as the instrument used. TCR libraries were prepared with molecular barcoding, using unique molecular identifiers to normalize TCRbeta repertoire quantification. The public reads were run again by TCRdb, first through fastp at Q25 and then through MiXCR, and only productive beta chains were kept. Each CDR3 protein appears once, grouped with its most common genes and DNA. The sample has over 400,000 distinct CDR3 sequences on record, roughly an eighth of them singletons. The ten biggest clones cover more than 5.5% of the sample. Sample: PBMCs from the stem cell graft donor, taken from the stem cell graft. The source is a human donor who donated a stem cell graft to a child with combined immunodeficiency.

This clonotype was detected ten times or more. The J gene is TRBJ2-1, the V gene TRBV29-1, with D perhaps matching TRBD1 (6 bases). V was cut by 6 bases and J by 1 base, with 16 bases left in between. The germline CDR1 and CDR2 sequences are SQVTM and ANQGSEA. The CDR3 length is 15 residues. The CDR3 is CSVGNREGSYNEQFF. DNA of the CDR3: TGCAGCGTGGGAAACAGGGAAGGATCCTACAATGAGCAGTTCTTC.

This clonotype was seen a few times. The chain joins TRBV12-3 or TRBV12-4 to TRBJ2-2, with TRBD1 matching over 7 bases. This CDR3 spans 16 amino acids. V was clipped by 4 bases and J by 4 bases; unmatched bases: 9. CDR3 nucleotides: TGTGCCAGCAGTTCGAGTACGCGGACAGGCACCGGGGAGCTGTTTTTT. Translating gives CASSSSTRTGTGELFF.

The V call is TRBV29-1, the J call TRBJ2-3, with 10 bases that match TRBD2. Per the germline V gene, CDR1 is SQVTM and CDR2 is ANQGSEA. This CDR3 is built from 13 residues. J lost 6 bases, V lost 4 bases, and 4 bases had no gene match. In DNA, the CDR3 is TGCAGCGTTGCTACTAGCGGGACTGATACGCAGTATTTT. Translating gives CSVATSGTDTQYF.

The chain uses TRBV7-7 and TRBJ2-5; D remains unclear. Per the germline V gene, CDR1 is SSHAT and CDR2 is FNYEAQ (reference sequence). This CDR3 has 11 residues. The CDR3 coding sequence is TGTGCTATACAAATCGGGGAGACCCAGTACTTC. Translated, it gives CAIQIGETQYF.

The sample holds many counts of this clonotype. V and J are TRBV29-1 and TRBJ1-2; D gene ambiguous. Germline-derived CDR1 and CDR2 are SQVTM and ANQGSEA. Trimming shortened V by 8 bases and J by 8 bases, and 9 bases separated the two germline ends. CDR3 length: 9 amino acids. In nucleotides, the CDR3 is TGCAGCCCCGAAAAAGGCTACACCTTC. It yields the protein CSPEKGYTF.

This clonotype was counted at least ten times. The junction departs from the called germline gene at one end, perhaps through a read error. V and J are TRBV24-1 and TRBJ2-1, with D tentatively TRBD2 (5 bases). Germline CDR1 reads KGHDR; CDR2 reads SFDVKD. This CDR3 comprises 14 residues. CDR3 coding DNA: TGTGCCATCAGTGGAGGCAGTCTCTACAATGAGCAGTTCTTC. Translation: CAISGGSLYNEQFF.

This sequence joins TRBV6-2 or TRBV6-3 and TRBJ2-1; perhaps TRBD2 as D (7 bases). There are 22 residues in the CDR3. The V and J ends lost 2 bases and 4 bases respectively, with 33 bases between them. From germline, CDR1 is MNHEY and CDR2 SVGEGT. CDR3 sequence reads: CASSYPDPTLRGPEVGYNEQFF. For the CDR3, the DNA is TGTGCCAGCAGTTACCCTGACCCCACGTTGCGGGGGCCAGAAGTAGGGTACAATGAGCAGTTCTTC.

This chain links TRBV29-1 with TRBJ2-7; the D is unclear. Trimming shortened V by 0 bases and J by 3 bases, and 6 bases separated the two germline ends. The germline V gene encodes CDR1 SQVTM and CDR2 ANQGSEA. CDR3 length: 12 amino acids. CDR3 region: CSVEEKGYEQYF. In DNA, the CDR3 is TGCAGCGTTGAAGAAAAGGGCTACGAGCAGTACTTC.

The chain uses TRBV29-1 and TRBJ1-2; D is undetermined. The CDR3 spans 12 residues. Trimming removed 4 bases at V and 4 bases at J, with 10 bases between. Per germline, CDR1 SQVTM and CDR2 ANQGSEA. The CDR3 here is CSVVIGRYGYTF. The CDR3 coding sequence is TGCAGCGTTGTTATAGGGCGCTATGGCTACACCTTC.

The rearrangement joins TRBV6-1 to TRBJ1-2, with no clear D. The ends were cut back, 9 bases at V and 1 base at J, with 18 bases in the middle. Germline assignment: CDR1 MNHNS and CDR2 SASEGT. CDR3 length equals 15 residues. CDR3 in amino acids: CASRFGPPVNYGYTF. The DNA of the CDR3 is TGTGCCAGTAGGTTTGGACCGCCGGTTAACTATGGCTACACCTTC.

This clonotype was seen many times. The genes are TRBV5-5 and TRBJ2-2; 9 bases align to TRBD2. V was clipped by 0 bases and J by 1 base; unmatched bases: 1. Germline V gene sequence: CDR1 SGHKS, CDR2 YYEKEE (reference sequence). The CDR3 sequence is 16 residues long. CDR3 sequence: CASSLGLAENTGELFF. The CDR3 DNA reads as TGTGCCAGCAGCTTGGGACTAGCGGAGAACACCGGGGAGCTGTTTTTT. Based on the CDR3 plus reference TRBV5-5 and TRBJ2-2, the full variable domain is DAGVTQSPTHLIKTRGQQVTLRCSPISGHKSVSWYQQVLGQGPQFIFQYYEKEERGRGNFPDRFSARQFPNYSSELNVNALLLGDSALYLCASSLGLAENTGELFFGEGSRLTVL.

This clonotype was observed a handful of times. The chain recombines TRBV11-1 with TRBJ1-1; D gene unclear. V was cut by 5 bases and J by 1 base, with 14 bases left in between. Germline values: CDR1 SGHAT, CDR2 FQDESV (reference sequence). This CDR3 region has 15 residues. The CDR3 sequence is CASSPGTVRNTEAFF. The DNA of the CDR3 is TGTGCCAGCAGCCCCGGTACCGTACGGAACACTGAAGCTTTCTTT.

In its sample, this clonotype was seen many times. The J gene is TRBJ2-1, the V gene TRBV7-2; 8 bases agree with TRBD2. From germline, CDR1 is SGHTA and CDR2 FQGNSA. The length of the CDR3 is 16 residues. The V segment lost 1 base and the J segment 8 bases; nucleotides outside the gene matches: 10. CDR3 bases: TGTGCCAGCAGCTTAGGGGCGGCGGGGGGCGGGTATGAGCAGTTCTTC. Its protein is CASSLGAAGGGYEQFF.

This clonotype was seen repeatedly, ten times or more. This chain joins TRBV29-1 and TRBJ2-3, with a possible D match to TRBD1 (6 bases). This CDR3 is built from 14 residues. Germline assignment: CDR1 SQVTM and CDR2 ANQGSEA. V was pared by 4 bases and J by 0 bases, with 11 bases between. In DNA, the CDR3 is TGCAGCGTTGTAACCAGGGGTAGCACAGATACGCAGTATTTT. It specifies CSVVTRGSTDTQYF.

V is TRBV7-8 and J is TRBJ2-1; 7 nucleotides agree with TRBD1. CDR1 is SGHVS and CDR2 is FQNEAQ in the germline V gene. The CDR3 totals 16 residues. V shed 2 bases, J shed 3 bases, and the junction held 7 bases outside the gene matches. Here the CDR3 DNA reads TGTGCCAGCAGCTTATATACCGGACAGGACTACAATGAGCAGTTCTTC. Translated, it gives CASSLYTGQDYNEQFF.

The chain carries TRBV9 and TRBJ2-3; 10 bases match TRBD2. Looked up from germline, CDR1 is SGDLS and CDR2 is YYNGEE. V trimming: 1 base; J trimming: 3 bases; junction bases outside the gene matches: 5. The CDR3 runs to 16 residues. For the CDR3, the DNA is TGTGCCAGCAGCGTACTTAGCGGGGGGATGACAGATACGCAGTATTTT. Its translation: CASSVLSGGMTDTQYF.

This clonotype was counted many times. The rearrangement joins TRBV5-1 to TRBJ1-6; 10 bases agree with TRBD1. The ends lost 4 bases at V and 9 bases at J; junction bases unmatched: 7. Germline V gene sequence: CDR1 SGHRS, CDR2 YFSETQ. The CDR3 spans 15 residues. The CDR3 protein is CASSKGQGESSPLHF. CDR3 bases: TGCGCCAGCAGCAAAGGACAGGGGGAGAGTTCACCCCTCCACTTT.

The J gene is TRBJ2-1, the V gene TRBV6-5, with a possible D match to TRBD2 (5 bases). V was trimmed by 4 bases and J by 5 bases, leaving 18 bases between them. The CDR3 runs 16 residues. Germline V CDR1 and CDR2: MNHEY, SVGAGI. CDR3 residues: CASSSGGPQNDNEQFF. CDR3 in DNA: TGTGCCAGCAGTTCTGGAGGACCCCAAAATGACAATGAGCAGTTCTTC.

Ten or more counts support this clonotype. The chain combines TRBV12-3 or TRBV12-4 with TRBJ2-3; a weak D match, TRBD2 (5 bases). There are 14 residues in the CDR3. The germline V and J ends were trimmed by 7 bases and 4 bases, with 15 bases remaining between them. For the CDR3, the DNA is TGTGCCAGCACCTCCGGGGTTCTCCCAGATACGCAGTATTTT. It yields the protein CASTSGVLPDTQYF.

This clonotype occurred a few times. This chain joins TRBV20-1 and TRBJ1-2; TRBD1 matches at 9 bases. Germline V gene lookup returns CDR1 DFQATT and CDR2 SNEGSKA (reference sequence). The CDR3 sequence is 12 residues long. V trimming: 5 bases; J trimming: 4 bases; junction bases outside the gene matches: 2. The chain's CDR3 is CSARDRVYGYTF. The DNA of the CDR3 is TGCAGTGCTCGGGACAGGGTCTATGGCTACACCTTC.

This clonotype was seen more than once but under ten times. The chain has TRBV6-5 and TRBJ2-7; D call uncertain. Germline CDR1 reads MNHEY; CDR2 reads SVGAGI. The CDR3 contains 14 residues. V was pared by 0 bases and J by 5 bases, with 11 bases between. The CDR3 DNA follows: TGTGCCAGCAGTTACTCGGGTAGCCCCCACGAGCAGTACTTC. This translates into CASSYSGSPHEQYF.

This clonotype was seen many times. The V call is TRBV12-3 or TRBV12-4, the J call TRBJ2-7, with D hard to call. There are 13 residues in the CDR3. The ends were cut back, 0 bases at V and 5 bases at J, with 8 bases in the middle. CDR3 bases: TGTGCCAGCAGTTTAGCGCAGTTGAACGAGCAGTACTTC. It is translated as CASSLAQLNEQYF.

Only a few counts were recorded for this clonotype. The rearrangement links TRBV9 to TRBJ2-7; 7 bases align to TRBD1. This CDR3 comprises 15 residues. J was trimmed by 0 bases and V by 0 bases; bases with no gene match: 3. CDR1 is SGDLS, CDR2 YYNGEE, per germline. CDR3 nucleotides: TGTGCCAGCAGCGTAGGGGACAGAAGCTCCTACGAGCAGTACTTC. Translating gives CASSVGDRSSYEQYF.

The rearrangement uses TRBV6-5 and TRBJ1-1; D gene uncertain. Germline V lookup: CDR1 MNHEY, CDR2 SVGAGI. The CDR3 length is 13 residues. Trimming left V 0 bases short and J 7 bases short, with 9 bases between. The CDR3 DNA follows: TGTGCCAGCAGTTACTCCAGAACGGGTGAAGCTTTCTTT. It is translated as CASSYSRTGEAFF.

There are many counts of this clonotype. The chain links TRBV7-8 to TRBJ1-4; possible D gene TRBD1, 5 bases. Germline V gene sequence: CDR1 SGHVS, CDR2 FQNEAQ. CDR3 length: 12 residues. Trimming shortened V by 6 bases and J by 7 bases, and 9 bases separated the two germline ends. CDR3: CASSRDGEKLFF. For the CDR3, the DNA is TGTGCCAGCAGTAGGGACGGTGAAAAACTGTTTTTT. Based on the CDR3 plus reference TRBV7-8 and TRBJ1-4, the full variable domain is GAGVSQSPRYKVAKRGQDVALRCDPISGHVSLFWYQQALGQGPEFLTYFQNEAQLDKSGLPSDRFFAERPEGSVSTLKIQRTQQEDSAVYLCASSRDGEKLFFGSGTQLSVL.

At least ten counts were recorded for this clonotype. This rearrangement joins TRBV28 to TRBJ2-2, with TRBD1 matching over 10 bases. The CDR3 totals 13 residues. Germline V gene sequence: CDR1 MDHEN, CDR2 SYDVKM. Trimming at V came to 6 bases and at J to 7 bases, leaving 2 bases not matched to a gene. Here the CDR3 reads CASRDRGNGELFF. DNA for the CDR3: TGTGCCAGCAGGGACAGGGGGAACGGGGAGCTGTTTTTT. The full variable domain, with the rest looked up from reference TRBV28 and TRBJ2-2, is DVKVTQSSRYLVKRTGEKVFLECVQDMDHENMFWYRQDPGLGLRLIYFSYDVKMKEKGDIPEGYSVSREKKERFSLILESASTNQTSMYLCASRDRGNGELFFGEGSRLTVL.

In its sample, this clonotype was seen a few times. The J gene is TRBJ2-7, the V gene TRBV7-9, with D possibly TRBD1 on 5 matching bases. The CDR3 sequence is 11 residues long. Trimming left V 1 base short and J 9 bases short, with 7 bases between. CDR1 SEHNR and CDR2 FQNEAQ come from the germline V gene (reference sequence). The CDR3 sequence: CASSLEQVQYF. The DNA of the CDR3 is TGTGCCAGCAGCTTAGAACAGGTGCAGTACTTC.

This clonotype was observed at least ten times. V usage is TRBV12-3 or TRBV12-4 and J usage is TRBJ1-3; D is unresolved. Trimming pared 5 bases from V and 1 base from J, leaving 27 bases between. The CDR3 is 20 residues long. The DNA for the CDR3 is TGTGCCAGCAGTGCCTACCCACACCTCTATCGGGCAAGGTCTGGAAACACCATATATTTT. The encoded protein is CASSAYPHLYRARSGNTIYF.

This clonotype was observed a few times. The gene calls are TRBV29-1 and TRBJ2-5; D uncertain. CDR3 length: 13 amino acids. CDR1 and CDR2 (germline): SQVTM, ANQGSEA. Trimming cost V 0 bases and J 5 bases, with 10 bases left between them. This CDR3 reads CSVEEGSPETQYF. The CDR3 coding sequence is TGCAGCGTTGAAGAAGGTAGTCCGGAGACCCAGTACTTC.

This clonotype was picked up a small number of times. The chain couples TRBV4-2 to TRBJ2-7, with unresolved D. The CDR3 consists of 13 residues. Germline values: CDR1 LGHNA, CDR2 YNFKEQ. V lost 0 bases to trimming and J lost 6 bases, with 9 bases between them. CDR3 sequence: CASSQEGNSEQYF. The CDR3, as DNA: TGTGCCAGCAGCCAAGAGGGTAATAGCGAGCAGTACTTC.